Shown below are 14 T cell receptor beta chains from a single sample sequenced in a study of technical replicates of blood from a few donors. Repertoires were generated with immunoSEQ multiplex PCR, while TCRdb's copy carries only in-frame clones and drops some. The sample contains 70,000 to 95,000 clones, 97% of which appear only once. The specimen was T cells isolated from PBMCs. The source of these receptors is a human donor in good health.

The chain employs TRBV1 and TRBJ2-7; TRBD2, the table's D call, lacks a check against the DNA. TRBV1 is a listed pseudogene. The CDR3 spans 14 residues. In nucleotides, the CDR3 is TGCACCAGCAGATCGGAGCGGGAGGAGTACGAGCAGTACTTC. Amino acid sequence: CTSRSEREEYEQYF.

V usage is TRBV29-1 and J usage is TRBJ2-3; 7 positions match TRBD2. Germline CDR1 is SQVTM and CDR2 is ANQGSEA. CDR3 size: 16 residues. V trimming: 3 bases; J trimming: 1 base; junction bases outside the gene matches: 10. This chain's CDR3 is CSVDLSTSARTDTQYF. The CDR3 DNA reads TGCAGCGTTGACTTATCCACTAGCGCCCGCACAGATACGCAGTATTTT.

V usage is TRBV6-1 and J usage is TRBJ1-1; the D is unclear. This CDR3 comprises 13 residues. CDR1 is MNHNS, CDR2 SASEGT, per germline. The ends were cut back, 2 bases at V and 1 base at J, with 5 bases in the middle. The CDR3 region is CASSEMRNTEAFF. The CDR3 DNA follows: TGTGCCAGCAGTGAAATGCGGAACACTGAAGCTTTCTTT.

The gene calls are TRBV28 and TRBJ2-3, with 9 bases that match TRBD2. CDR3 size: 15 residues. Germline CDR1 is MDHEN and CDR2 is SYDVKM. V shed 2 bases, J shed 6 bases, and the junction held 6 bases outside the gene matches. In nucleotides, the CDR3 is TGTGCCAGCAGTTTAGGCGGGAGGGCCATTGATACGCAGTATTTT. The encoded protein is CASSLGGRAIDTQYF.

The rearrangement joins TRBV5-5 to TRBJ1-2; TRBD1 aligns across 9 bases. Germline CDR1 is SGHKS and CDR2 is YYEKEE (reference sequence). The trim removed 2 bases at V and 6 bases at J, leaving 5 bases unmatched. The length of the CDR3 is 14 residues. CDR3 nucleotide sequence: TGTGCCAGCAGCTTACCGGGACAGGGTAATGGCTACACCTTC. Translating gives CASSLPGQGNGYTF.

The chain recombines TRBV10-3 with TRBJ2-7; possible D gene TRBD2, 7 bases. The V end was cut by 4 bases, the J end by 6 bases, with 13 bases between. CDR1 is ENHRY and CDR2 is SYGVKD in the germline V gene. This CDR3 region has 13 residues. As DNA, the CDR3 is TGTGCCATCAGTGTATCAGGGGAGGGCGAGCAGTACTTC. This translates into CAISVSGEGEQYF.

CDR3: CSAIGLAGETQYF. CDR3 bases: TGCAGCGCAATAGGACTAGCGGGAGAGACCCAGTACTTC. The chain has TRBV29-1 and TRBJ2-5, with 11 bases identical to TRBD2. Germline CDR1 SQVTM, CDR2 ANQGSEA. CDR3 length equals 13 residues. Trimming took 7 bases from V and 4 from J; bases not matched to a gene: 5.

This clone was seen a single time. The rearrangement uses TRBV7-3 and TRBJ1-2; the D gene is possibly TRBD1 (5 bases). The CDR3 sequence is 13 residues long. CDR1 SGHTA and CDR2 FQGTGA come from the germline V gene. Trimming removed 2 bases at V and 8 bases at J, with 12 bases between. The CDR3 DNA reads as TGTGCCAGCAGCTTAGGGGATGGGGGGGGCTACACCTTC. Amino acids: CASSLGDGGGYTF.

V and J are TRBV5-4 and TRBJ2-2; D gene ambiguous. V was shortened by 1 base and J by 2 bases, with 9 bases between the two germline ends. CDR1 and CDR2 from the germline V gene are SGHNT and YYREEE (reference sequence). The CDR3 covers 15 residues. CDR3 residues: CASSLPRANTGELFF. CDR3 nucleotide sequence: TGTGCCAGCAGCTTGCCGAGAGCAAACACCGGGGAGCTGTTTTTT. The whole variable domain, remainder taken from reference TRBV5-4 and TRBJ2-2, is ETGVTQSPTHLIKTRGQQVTLRCSSQSGHNTVSWYQQALGQGPQFIFQYYREEENGRGNFPPRFSGLQFPNYSSELNVNALELDDSALYLCASSLPRANTGELFFGEGSRLTVL.

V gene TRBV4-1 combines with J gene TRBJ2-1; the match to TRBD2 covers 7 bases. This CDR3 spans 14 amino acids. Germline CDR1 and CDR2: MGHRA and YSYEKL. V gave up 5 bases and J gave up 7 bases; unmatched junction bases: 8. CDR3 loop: CASSLAPGGNEQFF. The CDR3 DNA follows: TGCGCCAGCAGCTTAGCCCCGGGGGGAAATGAGCAGTTCTTC.

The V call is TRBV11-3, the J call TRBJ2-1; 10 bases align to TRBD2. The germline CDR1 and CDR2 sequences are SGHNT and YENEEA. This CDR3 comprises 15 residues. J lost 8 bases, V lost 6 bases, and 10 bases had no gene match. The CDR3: CASSSLAGAGDEQFF. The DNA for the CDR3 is TGTGCCAGCAGTTCGCTAGCGGGAGCAGGGGATGAGCAGTTCTTC.

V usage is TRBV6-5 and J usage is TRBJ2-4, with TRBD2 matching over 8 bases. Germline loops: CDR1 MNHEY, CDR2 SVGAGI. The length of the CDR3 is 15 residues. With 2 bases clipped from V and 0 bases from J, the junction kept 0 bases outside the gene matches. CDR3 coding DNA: TGTGCCAGCAGTTACACTAGCGGAGCCAAAAACATTCAGTACTTC. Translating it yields CASSYTSGAKNIQYF.

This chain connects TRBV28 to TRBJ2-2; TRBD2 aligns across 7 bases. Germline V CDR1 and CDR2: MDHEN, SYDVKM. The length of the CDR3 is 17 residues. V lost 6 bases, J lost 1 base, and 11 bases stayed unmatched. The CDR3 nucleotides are TGTGCCAGCAGCCCCGCTATAATAGCGGGGAACACCGGGGAGCTGTTTTTT. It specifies CASSPAIIAGNTGELFF.

CDR3 loop: CASLHSGTGEPQHF. CDR3 in DNA: TGTGCCAGTTTACACTCCGGGACAGGCGAGCCCCAGCATTTT. The genes are TRBV6-1 and TRBJ1-5; 8 bases are a match to TRBD1. Per germline, CDR1 MNHNS and CDR2 SASEGT. The V and J ends lost 9 bases and 8 bases, in that order; junction bases with no gene match: 12. This CDR3 is built from 14 residues.